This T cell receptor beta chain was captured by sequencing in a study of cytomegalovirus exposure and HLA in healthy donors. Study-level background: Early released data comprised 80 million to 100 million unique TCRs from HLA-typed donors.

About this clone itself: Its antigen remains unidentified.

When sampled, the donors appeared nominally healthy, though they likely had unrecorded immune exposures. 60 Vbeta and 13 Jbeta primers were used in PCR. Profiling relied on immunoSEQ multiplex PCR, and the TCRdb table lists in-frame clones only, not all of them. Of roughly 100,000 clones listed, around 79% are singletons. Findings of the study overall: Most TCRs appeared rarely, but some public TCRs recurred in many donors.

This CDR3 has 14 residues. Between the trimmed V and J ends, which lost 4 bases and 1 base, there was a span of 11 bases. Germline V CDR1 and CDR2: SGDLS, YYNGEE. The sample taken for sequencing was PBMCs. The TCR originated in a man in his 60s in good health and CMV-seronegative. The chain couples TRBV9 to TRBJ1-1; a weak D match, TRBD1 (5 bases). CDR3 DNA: TGTGCCAGCAGCCCCAGGGTGGGGAACACTGAAGCTTTCTTT. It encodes CASSPRVGNTEAFF.